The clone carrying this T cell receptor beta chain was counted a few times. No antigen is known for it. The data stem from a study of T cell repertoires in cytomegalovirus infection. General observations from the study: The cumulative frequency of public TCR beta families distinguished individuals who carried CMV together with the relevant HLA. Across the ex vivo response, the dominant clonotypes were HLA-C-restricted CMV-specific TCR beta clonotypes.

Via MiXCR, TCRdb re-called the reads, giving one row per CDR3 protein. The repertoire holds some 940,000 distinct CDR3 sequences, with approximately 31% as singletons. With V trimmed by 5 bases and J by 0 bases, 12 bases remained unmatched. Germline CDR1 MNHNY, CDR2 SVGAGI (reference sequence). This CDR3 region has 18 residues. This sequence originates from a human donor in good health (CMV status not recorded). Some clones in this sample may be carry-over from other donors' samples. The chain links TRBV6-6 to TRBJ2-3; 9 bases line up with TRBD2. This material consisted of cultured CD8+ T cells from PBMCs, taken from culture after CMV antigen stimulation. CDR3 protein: CASSTEGGGALSTDTQYF. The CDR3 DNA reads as TGTGCCAGCAGTACTGAGGGCGGGGGGGCCCTCAGCACAGATACGCAGTATTTT.